This entry concerns a single T cell receptor beta chain. The sample comes from a study of blood T cell repertoires in COVID-19. Study context: Sites in the United States, Italy and Spain provided acute and convalescent COVID-19 samples. The cDNA or gDNA used as material had been derived from T cells, B-cell-depleted T cells, or PBMCs.

Here immunoSEQ multiplex PCR was the method, and the copy in TCRdb shows in-frame clones only, minus some. In the table there are about 160,000 clones, 87% of which are singletons. Sequenced input: peripheral blood. This receptor was obtained from a woman aged 55-75 years who had recovered from COVID-19.

Here the CDR3 DNA reads TGTGCCAGCAGTGTAGAGAGCGGGTCTTACAATGAGCAGTTCTTC. It is translated as CASSVESGSYNEQFF. V and J are TRBV2 and TRBJ2-1, with D possibly TRBD2 on 6 matching bases. Trimming removed 4 bases at V and 4 bases at J, with 14 bases between. There are 15 residues in the CDR3. Per germline, CDR1 SNHLY and CDR2 FYNNEI.